This T cell receptor beta chain was observed in a study of shared clonotypes between healthy human individuals. This CDR3 spans 12 amino acids. With 5 bases removed from V and 2 bases from J, the gap between germline ends came to 10 bases. Germline V gene sequence: CDR1 SQVTM, CDR2 ANQGSEA. TCRdb keeps only in-frame clones here, not all; method: immunoSEQ multiplex PCR. Found here are about 2 million clones, roughly 94% of them singletons; the top ten hold approximately 1%. This clone was detected only once. Other DNA sequences within the sample encode an identical CDR3. Naive CD8 cells were CD45RO-negative, positively selected for CCR7, excluding terminally differentiated effector memory CD45RA+ cells.

The sequence came from a man aged 18 to 29 in good health. The sample consisted of naive CD8+ T cells sorted from blood. The V call is TRBV29-1, the J call TRBJ2-7; tentatively, D is TRBD1 (6 bases). Here the CDR3 reads CSVSTGPYEQYF. The CDR3 region has the DNA TGCAGCGTTTCTACAGGGCCCTACGAGCAGTACTTC.